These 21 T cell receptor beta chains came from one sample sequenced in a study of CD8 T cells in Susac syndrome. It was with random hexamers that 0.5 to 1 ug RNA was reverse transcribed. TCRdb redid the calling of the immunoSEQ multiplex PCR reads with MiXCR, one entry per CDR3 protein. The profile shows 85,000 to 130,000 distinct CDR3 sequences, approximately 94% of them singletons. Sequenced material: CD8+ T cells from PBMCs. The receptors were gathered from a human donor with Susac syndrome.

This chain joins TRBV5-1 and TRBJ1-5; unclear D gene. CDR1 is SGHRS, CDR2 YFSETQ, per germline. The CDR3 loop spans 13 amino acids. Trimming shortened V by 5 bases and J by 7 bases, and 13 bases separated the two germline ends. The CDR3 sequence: CASSPAVGQPQHF. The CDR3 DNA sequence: TGCGCCAGCAGTCCGGCAGTAGGACAGCCCCAGCATTTT.

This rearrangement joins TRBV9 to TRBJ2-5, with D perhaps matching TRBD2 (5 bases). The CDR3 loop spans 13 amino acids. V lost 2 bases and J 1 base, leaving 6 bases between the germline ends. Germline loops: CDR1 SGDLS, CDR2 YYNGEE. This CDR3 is CASSVSVQETQYF. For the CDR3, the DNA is TGTGCCAGCAGCGTTAGCGTCCAAGAGACCCAGTACTTC.

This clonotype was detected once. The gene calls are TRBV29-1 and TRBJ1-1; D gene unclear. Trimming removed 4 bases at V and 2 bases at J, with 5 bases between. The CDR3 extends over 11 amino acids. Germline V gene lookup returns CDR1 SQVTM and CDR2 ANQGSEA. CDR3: CSVVDNTEAFF. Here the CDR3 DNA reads TGCAGCGTTGTAGATAACACTGAAGCTTTCTTT.

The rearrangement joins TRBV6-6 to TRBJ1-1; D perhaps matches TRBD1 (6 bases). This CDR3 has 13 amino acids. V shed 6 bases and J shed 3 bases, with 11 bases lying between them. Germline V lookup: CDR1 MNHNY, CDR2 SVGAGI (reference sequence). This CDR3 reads CASRPRQDTEAFF. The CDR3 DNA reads TGTGCCAGCAGACCTCGACAGGACACTGAAGCTTTCTTT.

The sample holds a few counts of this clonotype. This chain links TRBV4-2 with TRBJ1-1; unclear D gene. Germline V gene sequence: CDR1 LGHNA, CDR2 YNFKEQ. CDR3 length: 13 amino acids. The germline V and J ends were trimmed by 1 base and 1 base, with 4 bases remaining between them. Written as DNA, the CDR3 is TGTGCCAGCAGCCAAGGAGCGAACACTGAAGCTTTCTTT. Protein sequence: CASSQGANTEAFF.

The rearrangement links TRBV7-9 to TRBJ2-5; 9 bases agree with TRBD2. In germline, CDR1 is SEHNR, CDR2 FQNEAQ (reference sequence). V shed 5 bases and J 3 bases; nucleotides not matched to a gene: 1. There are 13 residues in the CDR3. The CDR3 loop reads CASSRLAEETQYF. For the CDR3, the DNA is TGTGCCAGCAGCCGACTAGCGGAAGAGACCCAGTACTTC. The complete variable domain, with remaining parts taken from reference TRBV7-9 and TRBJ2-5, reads DTGVSQNPRHKITKRGQNVTFRCDPISEHNRLYWYRQTLGQGPEFLTYFQNEAQLEKSRLLSDRFSAERPKGSFSTLEIQRTEQGDSAMYLCASSRLAEETQYFGPGTRLLVL.

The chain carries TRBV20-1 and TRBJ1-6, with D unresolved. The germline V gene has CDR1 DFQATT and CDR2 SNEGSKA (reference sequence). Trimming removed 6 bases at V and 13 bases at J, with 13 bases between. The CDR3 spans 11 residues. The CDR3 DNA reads TGCAGTGCCCCTAAGGAGGGCCCCCTCCACTTT. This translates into CSAPKEGPLHF.

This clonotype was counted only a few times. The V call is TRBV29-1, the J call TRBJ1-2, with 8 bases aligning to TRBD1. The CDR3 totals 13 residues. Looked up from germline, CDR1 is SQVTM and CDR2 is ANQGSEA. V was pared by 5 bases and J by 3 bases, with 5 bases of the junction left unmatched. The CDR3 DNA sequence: TGCAGCGTTTTACAGGGGGAGTACTATGGCTACACCTTC. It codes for CSVLQGEYYGYTF.

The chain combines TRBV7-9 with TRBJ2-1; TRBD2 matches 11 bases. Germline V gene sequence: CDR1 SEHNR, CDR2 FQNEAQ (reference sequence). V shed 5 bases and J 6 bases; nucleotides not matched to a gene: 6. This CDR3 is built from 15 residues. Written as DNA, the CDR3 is TGTGCCAGCAGCGAACTAGCGGGGGAGGGCAATGAGCAGTTCTTC. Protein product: CASSELAGEGNEQFF.

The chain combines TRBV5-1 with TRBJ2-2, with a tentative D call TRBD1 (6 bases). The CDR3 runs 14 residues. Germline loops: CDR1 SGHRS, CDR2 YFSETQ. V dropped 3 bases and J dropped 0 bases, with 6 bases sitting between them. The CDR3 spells CASSWTANTGELFF. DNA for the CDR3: TGCGCCAGCAGCTGGACAGCGAACACCGGGGAGCTGTTTTTT.

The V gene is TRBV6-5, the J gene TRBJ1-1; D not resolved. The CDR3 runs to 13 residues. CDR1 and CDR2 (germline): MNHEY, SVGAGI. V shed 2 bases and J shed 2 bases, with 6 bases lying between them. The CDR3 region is CASSYGENTEAFF. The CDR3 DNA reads TGTGCCAGCAGTTACGGAGAAAACACTGAAGCTTTCTTT.

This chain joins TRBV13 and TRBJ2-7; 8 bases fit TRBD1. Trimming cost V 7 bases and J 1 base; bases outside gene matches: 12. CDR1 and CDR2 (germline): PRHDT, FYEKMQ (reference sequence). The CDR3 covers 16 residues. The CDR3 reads CASKYQGQGVSYEQYF. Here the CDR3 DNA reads TGTGCCAGCAAATACCAAGGACAGGGAGTATCCTACGAGCAGTACTTC.

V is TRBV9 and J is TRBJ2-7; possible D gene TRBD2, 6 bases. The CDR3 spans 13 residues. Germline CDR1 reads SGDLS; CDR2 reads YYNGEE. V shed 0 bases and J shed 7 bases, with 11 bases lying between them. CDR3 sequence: CASSVGGGGEQYF. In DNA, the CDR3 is TGTGCCAGCAGCGTAGGGGGAGGAGGGGAGCAGTACTTC.

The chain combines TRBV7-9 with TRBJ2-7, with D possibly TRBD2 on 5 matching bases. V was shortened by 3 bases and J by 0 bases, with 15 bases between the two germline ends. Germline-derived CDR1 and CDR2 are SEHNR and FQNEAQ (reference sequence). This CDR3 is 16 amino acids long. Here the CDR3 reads CASSFHSGGPSYEQYF. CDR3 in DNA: TGTGCCAGCAGCTTTCACAGTGGCGGGCCCTCCTACGAGCAGTACTTC.

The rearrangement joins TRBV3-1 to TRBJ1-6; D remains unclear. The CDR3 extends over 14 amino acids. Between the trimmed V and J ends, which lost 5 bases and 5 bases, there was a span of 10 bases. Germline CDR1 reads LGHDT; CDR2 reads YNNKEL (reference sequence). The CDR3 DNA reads TGTGCCAGCAGCGGACGGTCCCATAATTCACCCCTCCACTTT. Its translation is CASSGRSHNSPLHF.

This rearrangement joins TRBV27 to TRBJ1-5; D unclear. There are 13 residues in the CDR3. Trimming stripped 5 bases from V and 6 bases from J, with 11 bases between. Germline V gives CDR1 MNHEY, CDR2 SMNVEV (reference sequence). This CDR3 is CASSPQVSQPQHF. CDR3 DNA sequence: TGTGCCAGCAGTCCCCAGGTTAGTCAGCCCCAGCATTTT.

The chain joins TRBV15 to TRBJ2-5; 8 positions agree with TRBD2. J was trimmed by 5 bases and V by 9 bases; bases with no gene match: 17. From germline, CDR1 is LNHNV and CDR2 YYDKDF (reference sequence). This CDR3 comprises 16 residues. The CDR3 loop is CATRGEAGGFIETQYF. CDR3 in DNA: TGTGCCACGCGCGGGGAGGCGGGGGGTTTCATCGAGACCCAGTACTTC.

The CDR3 loop reads CASSLSDRARRHGYTF. CDR3 in DNA: TGTGCCAGCAGTTTGTCGGACAGGGCCCGCCGTCATGGCTACACCTTC. The chain couples TRBV27 to TRBJ1-2, with TRBD1 matching 8 bases. The CDR3 spans 16 residues. The V gene's germline CDR1 is MNHEY and CDR2 SMNVEV (reference sequence). With V trimmed by 3 bases and J by 6 bases, 12 bases remained unmatched.

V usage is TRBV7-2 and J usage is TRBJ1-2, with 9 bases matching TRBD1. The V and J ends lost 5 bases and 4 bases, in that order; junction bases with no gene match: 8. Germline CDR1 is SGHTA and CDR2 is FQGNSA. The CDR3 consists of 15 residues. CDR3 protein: CASSGLGQGRYGYTF. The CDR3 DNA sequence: TGTGCCAGCAGCGGACTGGGACAGGGACGCTATGGCTACACCTTC.

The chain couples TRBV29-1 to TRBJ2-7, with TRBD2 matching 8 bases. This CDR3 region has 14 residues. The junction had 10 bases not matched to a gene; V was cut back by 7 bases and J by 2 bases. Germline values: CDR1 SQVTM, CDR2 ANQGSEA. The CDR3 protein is CSGVLAGKTYEQYF. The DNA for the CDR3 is TGCAGCGGTGTTTTAGCGGGGAAAACCTACGAGCAGTACTTC.

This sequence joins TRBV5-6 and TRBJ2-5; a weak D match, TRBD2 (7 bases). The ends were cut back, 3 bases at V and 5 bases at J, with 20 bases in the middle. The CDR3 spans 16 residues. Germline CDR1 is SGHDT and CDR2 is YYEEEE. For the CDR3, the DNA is TGTGCCAGCAGCTCCCCGGGGGCGGGGGTCCAGGAGACCCAGTACTTC. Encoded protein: CASSSPGAGVQETQYF.